Below, 15 T cell receptor beta chains from the same sample are listed, as sequenced in a study of blood T cell repertoires in COVID-19. TCRdb's table, derived via immunoSEQ multiplex PCR, lists solely in-frame clones and lacks some. Here the sample spans under 250,000 clones, just under 85% being singletons. Specimen: PBMCs or T cells enriched from blood (not recorded which). These receptors were collected from a middle-aged woman with acute COVID-19.

The V call is TRBV29-1, the J call TRBJ2-3, with D uncertain. The CDR3 spans 12 residues. CDR1 is SQVTM and CDR2 is ANQGSEA in the germline V gene. V lost 5 bases, J lost 5 bases, and 11 bases lay in between. DNA for the CDR3: TGCAGCGTTTCCGATCAGGTAGATACGCAGTATTTT. It specifies CSVSDQVDTQYF.

CDR3 residues: CAWSPGLGTEAFF. The DNA for the CDR3 is TGTGCCTGGAGCCCAGGGTTGGGTACTGAAGCTTTCTTT. This chain uses TRBV30 with TRBJ1-1, with D possibly being TRBD1 (5 bases). The CDR3 totals 13 residues. V lost 3 bases, J lost 5 bases, and 13 bases lay in between. In germline, CDR1 is GTSNPN, CDR2 SVGIG (reference sequence).

The V gene is TRBV4-1, the J gene TRBJ2-6; D call uncertain. The CDR3 has 15 residues. Deletions cut 0 bases from V and 5 bases from J, with 8 bases between. Germline V gives CDR1 MGHRA, CDR2 YSYEKL. CDR3 nucleotide sequence: TGCGCCAGCAGCCAAGAACGACTTCGGGCCAACGTCCTGACTTTC. The encoded protein is CASSQERLRANVLTF.

V and J are TRBV3-1 (or the pseudogene TRBV3-2) and TRBJ2-7, with 7 nucleotides matching TRBD2. CDR3 length: 15 amino acids. The V gene end was trimmed by 0 bases and the J gene end by 4 bases; junction bases not matched to a gene: 6. Germline V gene sequence: CDR1 LGHDT, CDR2 YNNKEL (reference sequence). Here the CDR3 reads CASSQDITGGYEQYF. DNA for the CDR3: TGTGCCAGCAGCCAAGATATAACCGGGGGGTACGAGCAGTACTTC.

CDR3 bases: TGCGCCAGCAGCCTGAGACAGCCTAATGAAAAACTGTTTTTT. It is translated as CASSLRQPNEKLFF. The chain joins TRBV5-1 to TRBJ1-4, with D possibly TRBD1 on 5 matching bases. The V end lost 4 bases, the J end lost 3 bases, and 10 bases lay between the germline ends. This CDR3 has 14 amino acids. In germline, CDR1 is SGHRS, CDR2 YFSETQ.

The chain employs TRBV28 and TRBJ2-2; possibly TRBD2 for D (7 bases). The CDR3 spans 15 residues. Trimming took off 6 bases at V and 5 bases at J, with 16 bases between the two ends. Germline loops: CDR1 MDHEN, CDR2 SYDVKM. The CDR3 region is CASSRGGEGTGELFF. The CDR3 region has the DNA TGTGCCAGCAGCCGCGGGGGCGAAGGAACCGGGGAGCTGTTTTTT.

The V gene is TRBV3-1 (or the pseudogene TRBV3-2), the J gene TRBJ1-1; tentatively, D is TRBD1 (6 bases). This CDR3 comprises 13 residues. V was trimmed by 4 bases and J by 9 bases, leaving 15 bases between them. The V gene's germline CDR1 is LGHDT and CDR2 YNNKEL (reference sequence). CDR3 in DNA: TGTGCCAGCAGCCCCCAGGGGCCCCTACAAGCTTTCTTT. Its protein is CASSPQGPLQAFF.

This clone was seen only once. The V and J genes are TRBV19 and TRBJ2-7; 7 nucleotides align to TRBD2. Trimming cost V 5 bases and J 0 bases; bases outside gene matches: 7. CDR1 and CDR2 (germline): LNHDA, SQIVND (reference sequence). This CDR3 region has 15 residues. This CDR3 reads CASSPGTTYSYEQYF. The CDR3 DNA sequence: TGTGCCAGTAGTCCAGGGACTACCTACTCCTACGAGCAGTACTTC.

This clone is a singleton in its sample. The rearrangement links TRBV14 to TRBJ1-1; 11 nucleotides line up with TRBD1. The CDR3 is 14 amino acids. Germline V gene data show CDR1 as SGHDN and CDR2 as FVKESK. V dropped 4 bases and J dropped 11; count of bases not matched to a gene: 9. The CDR3 DNA sequence: TGTGCCAGCAGCCCTTCCGGGACAGGGGGATTGGCTTTCTTT. The encoded protein is CASSPSGTGGLAFF.

The chain employs TRBV18 and TRBJ1-3, with a possible D match to TRBD1 (6 bases). Trimming stripped 2 bases from V and 3 bases from J, with 14 bases between. CDR1 is KGHSH, CDR2 LQKENI, per germline. The CDR3 spans 16 residues. The CDR3 reads CASSPLMGAIGNTIYF. Written as DNA, the CDR3 is TGTGCCAGCTCACCATTGATGGGGGCGATTGGAAACACCATATATTTT.

The rearrangement links TRBV7-2 to TRBJ1-4; 8 bases fit TRBD1. V shed 5 bases and J 2 bases; nucleotides not matched to a gene: 4. Germline loops: CDR1 SGHTA, CDR2 FQGNSA. This CDR3 has 15 amino acids. The CDR3 DNA sequence: TGTGCCAGCAGCGGACGGACAGGGACTAATGAAAAACTGTTTTTT. Its translation: CASSGRTGTNEKLFF.

This rearrangement joins TRBV5-1 to TRBJ2-7; D not resolved. The V gene lost 0 bases and the J gene lost 2 bases, with 12 bases spanning the gap. The CDR3 is 15 amino acids. Looked up from germline, CDR1 is SGHRS and CDR2 is YFSETQ. The DNA of the CDR3 is TGCGCCAGCAGCTTGGGTGGCAGTCAGGCCTACGAGCAGTACTTC. Its translation: CASSLGGSQAYEQYF.

The chain recombines TRBV3-1 (or the pseudogene TRBV3-2) with TRBJ1-2, with D tentatively TRBD1 (5 bases). From germline, CDR1 is LGHDT and CDR2 YNNKEL (reference sequence). V lost 0 bases to trimming and J lost 3 bases, with 11 bases between them. This CDR3 is built from 15 residues. This CDR3 reads CASSQDLDTYYGYTF. Here the CDR3 DNA reads TGTGCCAGCAGCCAAGATCTGGACACCTACTATGGCTACACCTTC.

This chain uses TRBV5-1 with TRBJ2-2; TRBD2 agrees at 16 bases. Germline CDR1 is SGHRS and CDR2 is YFSETQ. V lost 4 bases to trimming and J lost 6 bases; unmatched junction nucleotides: 12. The CDR3 is 19 amino acids. The CDR3 sequence: CASSQGLAGGPNSPGELFF. The CDR3 DNA follows: TGCGCCAGCAGCCAGGGACTAGCGGGGGGGCCTAATTCCCCCGGGGAGCTGTTTTTT.

The V call is TRBV11-1, the J call TRBJ2-3; D possibly corresponds to TRBD2 (5 bases). Germline-derived CDR1 and CDR2 are SGHAT and FQDESV (reference sequence). With 3 bases removed from V and 0 bases from J, the gap between germline ends came to 10 bases. The CDR3 is 15 residues long. The CDR3 DNA reads as TGTGCCAGCAGCTTGAGGACTTTGAGCACAGATACGCAGTATTTT. Translation gives CASSLRTLSTDTQYF.